The next 31 T cell receptor beta chains were all read from a single sample in a study of cytomegalovirus exposure and HLA in healthy donors. A multiplex PCR was run with 60 Vbeta primers and 13 Jbeta primers. Clones were sequenced by immunoSEQ multiplex PCR, and TCRdb holds only the in-frame ones, with some missing. The table shows 150,000 or so clones, with roughly 72% occurring only once. The sample comprised PBMCs. These receptors all come from a man between 40 and 49 years old in good health and CMV-seropositive.

The chain employs TRBV10-3 and TRBJ1-2, with 8 bases lining up with TRBD1. Germline V lookup: CDR1 ENHRY, CDR2 SYGVKD. V was pared by 0 bases and J by 4 bases, with 10 bases of the junction left unmatched. There are 17 residues in the CDR3. In DNA form, the CDR3 reads TGTGCCATCAGTGAGTCGTCAGGACAGGGAGGCGGCTATGGCTACACCTTC. Protein product: CAISESSGQGGGYGYTF.

The V gene is TRBV7-9, the J gene TRBJ1-4; D is undetermined. CDR1 and CDR2 (germline): SEHNR, FQNEAQ (reference sequence). The V end lost 5 bases, the J end lost 0 bases, and 13 bases lay between the germline ends. The CDR3 runs to 16 residues. The CDR3 spells CASSHGAIATNEKLFF. The CDR3 DNA follows: TGTGCCAGCAGCCACGGAGCGATAGCAACTAATGAAAAACTGTTTTTT.

For this clone: Other DNA sequences of this sample code for an identical CDR3. The gene calls are TRBV15 and TRBJ1-2; 8 bases fit TRBD1. J lost 10 bases, V lost 0 bases, and 7 bases had no gene match. The CDR3 has 14 amino acids. Germline loops: CDR1 LNHNV, CDR2 YYDKDF (reference sequence). CDR3 amino acids: CATSREGTGGDYTF. CDR3 DNA sequence: TGTGCCACCAGCAGAGAAGGGACAGGCGGAGACTACACCTTC. The full variable domain, in which reference TRBV15 and TRBJ1-2 provide the parts outside the CDR3, is DAMVIQNPRYQVTQFGKPVTLSCSQTLNHNVMYWYQQKSSQAPKLLFHYYDKDFNNEADTPDNFQSRRPNTSFCFLDIRSPGLGDTAMYLCATSREGTGGDYTFGSGTRLTVV.

The chain links TRBV30 to TRBJ1-3, with D possibly matching TRBD1 (6 bases). The CDR3 loop spans 16 amino acids. Germline V lookup: CDR1 GTSNPN, CDR2 SVGIG (reference sequence). Between the trimmed V and J ends, which lost 0 bases and 0 bases, there was a span of 12 bases. In DNA form, the CDR3 reads TGTGCCTGGAGTGTCGGACAGATCAGCTCTGGAAACACCATATATTTT. Translated: CAWSVGQISSGNTIYF.

This clone was detected only once. The chain uses TRBV4-3 and TRBJ1-3; D is unclear. The CDR3 contains 14 residues. Deletions cut 0 bases from V and 3 bases from J, with 6 bases between. CDR1 and CDR2 (germline): LGHNA, YSLEER. CDR3 coding DNA: TGCGCCAGCAGCCAAGATGGCAGTGGAAACACCATATATTTT. This gives the protein CASSQDGSGNTIYF.

In this sample, this clone turned up a few times. The genes are TRBV5-4 and TRBJ2-5, with a possible D match to TRBD1 (6 bases). Trimming removed 0 bases from V and 7 bases from J, with 16 bases in between. Germline CDR1 SGHNT, CDR2 YYREEE (reference sequence). CDR3 size: 15 residues. This chain's CDR3 is CASSLEGARRGTQYF. DNA for the CDR3: TGTGCCAGCAGCTTGGAAGGGGCCCGCAGGGGGACCCAGTACTTC. The complete variable domain, with remaining parts taken from reference TRBV5-4 and TRBJ2-5, reads ETGVTQSPTHLIKTRGQQVTLRCSSQSGHNTVSWYQQALGQGPQFIFQYYREEENGRGNFPPRFSGLQFPNYSSELNVNALELDDSALYLCASSLEGARRGTQYFGPGTRLLVL.

V usage is TRBV30 and J usage is TRBJ2-6, with D perhaps matching TRBD1 (5 bases). Germline CDR1 GTSNPN, CDR2 SVGIG (reference sequence). CDR3 size: 15 residues. Trimming pared 4 bases from V and 3 bases from J, leaving 13 bases between. CDR3 DNA sequence: TGTGCCTGGATGGGTCAGGGCTTTGGGGCCAACGTCCTGACTTTC. Amino acid sequence: CAWMGQGFGANVLTF.

The CDR3, as DNA: TGTGCCAGCAGCTTCGGGACAGGCTCCTACGAGCAGTACTTC. Encoded protein: CASSFGTGSYEQYF. The chain joins TRBV6-5 to TRBJ2-7; 8 bases map to TRBD1. The CDR3 contains 14 residues. V dropped 6 bases and J dropped 0; count of bases not matched to a gene: 4. CDR1 is MNHEY, CDR2 SVGAGI, per germline.

The rearrangement links TRBV5-1 to TRBJ1-1; the D gene is possibly TRBD1 (5 bases). The CDR3 is made up of 15 amino acids. Trimming took 0 bases from V and 2 from J, leaving 11 bases between them. CDR1 and CDR2 from the germline V gene are SGHRS and YFSETQ. CDR3 sequence (DNA): TGCGCCAGCAGCTTGGAGCCAGGGTTTAACACTGAAGCTTTCTTT. Its translation: CASSLEPGFNTEAFF.

The CDR3 nucleotides read TGTGCCAGCAGCCGGGACAGGGGTGGTGGCAATCAGCCCCAGCATTTT. Protein product: CASSRDRGGGNQPQHF. This chain connects TRBV7-8 to TRBJ1-5, with 10 bases fitting TRBD1. This CDR3 has 16 amino acids. The V and J ends lost 5 bases and 2 bases, in that order; junction bases with no gene match: 6. Germline loops: CDR1 SGHVS, CDR2 FQNEAQ.

This rearrangement joins TRBV5-8 to TRBJ2-7; the D gene is possibly TRBD2 (5 bases). From germline, CDR1 is SGHTS and CDR2 YDEGEE. CDR3 length: 13 amino acids. V lost 4 bases and J 3 bases, leaving 11 bases between the germline ends. The CDR3 region has the DNA TGTGCCAGCAGCCCGGGAATCGTCTACGAGCAGTACTTC. This sequence encodes CASSPGIVYEQYF. Full variable domain (remainder filled in from reference TRBV5-8 and TRBJ2-7): EAGVTQSPTHLIKTRGQQATLRCSPISGHTSVYWYQQALGLGLQFLLWYDEGEERNRGNFPPRFSGRQFPNYSSELNVNALELEDSALYLCASSPGIVYEQYFGPGTRLTVT.

This clone has just one count. The chain has TRBV5-1 and TRBJ1-5, with 11 nucleotides matching TRBD1. Losses at the gene ends were 3 bases for V and 3 bases for J; bases not matched to a gene: 2. This CDR3 comprises 15 residues. Germline V gene sequence: CDR1 SGHRS, CDR2 YFSETQ. DNA of the CDR3: TGCGCCAGCAGCTGGACAGGGGGCATCAATCAGCCCCAGCATTTT. As protein: CASSWTGGINQPQHF.

This clone appeared a few times. A far larger clone is one nucleotide away, so this likely arose from a read error. This chain joins TRBV7-9 and TRBJ2-3; possibly TRBD1 for D (6 bases). This CDR3 is built from 14 residues. CDR1 is SEHNR, CDR2 FQNEAQ, per germline (reference sequence). The CDR3 DNA is TGTTCCAGCAGCTTTTGGGGGCCCACAGATACGCAGTATTTT. This encodes CSSSFWGPTDTQYF.

To note about this clone: Mismatch with germline at one junction end may stem from a read error. The DNA of the CDR3 is TGCGCCAGCAGCCAAGATTCGCCAGGATCCTTTGGGGAGCTGTTTTTT. Translated, it gives CASSQDSPGSFGELFF. This chain uses TRBV5-4 with TRBJ2-2; D is uncertain. In germline, CDR1 is SGHNT, CDR2 YYREEE (reference sequence). This CDR3 is 16 amino acids long.

V usage is TRBV7-2 and J usage is TRBJ2-2; TRBD2 matches at 7 bases. This CDR3 has 13 amino acids. Germline CDR1 is SGHTA and CDR2 is FQGNSA. V lost 3 bases and J lost 7; bases outside the gene matches: 2. The CDR3 spells CASSFPGGGELFF. CDR3 in DNA: TGTGCCAGCAGCTTCCCGGGGGGCGGGGAGCTGTTTTTT.

The chain is built from TRBV2 and TRBJ2-3; 10 nucleotides agree with TRBD1. Germline CDR1 and CDR2: SNHLY and FYNNEI. The CDR3 totals 15 residues. The V and J ends lost 5 bases and 4 bases, in that order; junction bases with no gene match: 6. CDR3: CASSSPGQGSDTQYF. Here the CDR3 DNA reads TGTGCCAGCAGTTCTCCGGGACAGGGGTCAGATACGCAGTATTTT.

This clone was detected only once. The chain employs TRBV7-9 and TRBJ2-7; weak D call: TRBD2 (6 bases). CDR1 SEHNR and CDR2 FQNEAQ come from the germline V gene (reference sequence). The V end lost 2 bases, the J end lost 5 bases, and 7 bases lay between the germline ends. The CDR3 has 12 residues. The CDR3 DNA follows: TGTGCCAGCAGCTTACCGGGGGACGAGCAGTACTTC. Protein sequence: CASSLPGDEQYF.

This clone was seen only once. The genes are TRBV6-6 and TRBJ2-1, with a possible D match to TRBD1 (6 bases). Germline V CDR1 and CDR2: MNHNY, SVGAGI (reference sequence). CDR3 length: 14 amino acids. V was cut by 6 bases and J by 4 bases, with 13 bases left in between. CDR3 sequence: CASSPGATYNEQFF. The CDR3 DNA is TGTGCCAGCAGCCCAGGGGCTACTTACAATGAGCAGTTCTTC.

The chain couples TRBV5-6 to TRBJ1-3, with a weak D call TRBD1 (6 bases). This CDR3 spans 18 amino acids. The V end lost 0 bases, the J end lost 0 bases, and 16 bases lay between the germline ends. Per the germline V gene, CDR1 is SGHDT and CDR2 is YYEEEE. CDR3 nucleotide sequence: TGTGCCAGCAGCTTGGAAGCTGGGGGCACTCTCTCTGGAAACACCATATATTTT. Translated, it gives CASSLEAGGTLSGNTIYF.

The chain links TRBV5-1 to TRBJ2-2; D remains unclear. CDR1 is SGHRS and CDR2 is YFSETQ in the germline V gene. V was clipped by 0 bases and J by 1 base, with 4 bases between them. The CDR3 consists of 14 residues. The chain's CDR3 is CASSLAQNTGELFF. CDR3 DNA sequence: TGCGCCAGCAGCTTGGCACAGAACACCGGGGAGCTGTTTTTT.

The CDR3 coding sequence is TGCAGCGGGGGACAGGTTTTGAGTCAGCCCCAGCATTTT. Protein sequence: CSGGQVLSQPQHF. V and J are TRBV29-1 and TRBJ1-5; TRBD1 aligns across 8 bases. The CDR3 consists of 13 residues. Germline lookup yields CDR1 SQVTM and CDR2 ANQGSEA. With V trimmed by 7 bases and J by 6 bases, 8 bases remained unmatched.

This clone was recorded a few times. The rearrangement links TRBV10-3 to TRBJ2-6; D is unresolved. The germline CDR1 and CDR2 sequences are ENHRY and SYGVKD. This CDR3 is built from 14 residues. Trimming took off 3 bases at V and 2 bases at J, with 5 bases between the two ends. The chain's CDR3 is CAISDIAGANVLTF. CDR3 nucleotide sequence: TGTGCCATCAGTGATATCGCTGGGGCCAACGTCCTGACTTTC.

The rearrangement joins TRBV7-6 to TRBJ1-1, with TRBD1 matching over 8 bases. Germline-derived CDR1 and CDR2 are SGHVS and FNYEAQ. Germline trimming cut 7 bases from V and 0 bases from J; bases unmatched to any gene: 7. CDR3 length equals 15 residues. CDR3 DNA: TGTGCCAGCACCCGGGACAGGCGGATGAACACTGAAGCTTTCTTT. As protein: CASTRDRRMNTEAFF.

The genes are TRBV6-5 and TRBJ2-1; 9 bases are shared with TRBD1. The ends lost 6 bases at V and 2 bases at J; junction bases unmatched: 5. Germline CDR1 reads MNHEY; CDR2 reads SVGAGI. The CDR3 totals 15 residues. The CDR3 here is CASSPTGGTYNEQFF. The CDR3 DNA sequence: TGTGCCAGCAGCCCCACAGGGGGCACCTACAATGAGCAGTTCTTC.

The chain is built from TRBV9 and TRBJ2-6; 9 bases fit TRBD1. This CDR3 is built from 19 residues. CDR1 and CDR2 (germline): SGDLS, YYNGEE. The J segment lost 1 base and the V segment lost 0 bases, leaving 8 bases of the junction unmatched. CDR3 nucleotides: TGTGCCAGCAGCGTAGCACCGGGACAGGGAATATCTGGGGCCAACGTCCTGACTTTC. It translates to CASSVAPGQGISGANVLTF.

This chain connects TRBV7-2 to TRBJ1-2; 8 nucleotides align to TRBD1. The CDR3 extends over 13 amino acids. Trimming cost V 5 bases and J 4 bases; bases outside gene matches: 3. Germline V lookup: CDR1 SGHTA, CDR2 FQGNSA. The CDR3 is CASSQGAGYGYTF. For the CDR3, the DNA is TGTGCCAGCAGCCAGGGGGCGGGCTATGGCTACACCTTC.

The CDR3 region has the DNA TGTGCCAGCAGTTACTCGGACGGGAATGGTGAAGCTTTCTTT. Translation gives CASSYSDGNGEAFF. The chain carries TRBV6-6 and TRBJ1-1; D call uncertain. V dropped 0 bases and J dropped 7 bases, with 12 bases sitting between them. This CDR3 comprises 14 residues. CDR1 and CDR2 from the germline V gene are MNHNY and SVGAGI (reference sequence).

The chain employs TRBV6-5 and TRBJ2-1, with D maybe TRBD2 (5 bases). This CDR3 comprises 14 residues. Trimming took off 5 bases at V and 6 bases at J, with 14 bases between the two ends. The germline V gene encodes CDR1 MNHEY and CDR2 SVGAGI. The CDR3 spells CASSPLEGLNEQFF. CDR3 bases: TGTGCCAGCAGTCCCTTGGAAGGACTCAATGAGCAGTTCTTC.

This sequence joins TRBV9 and TRBJ2-5; 7 positions match TRBD1. V was pared by 0 bases and J by 5 bases, with 4 bases of the junction left unmatched. The CDR3 runs to 14 residues. Germline-derived CDR1 and CDR2 are SGDLS and YYNGEE. In nucleotides, the CDR3 is TGTGCCAGCAGCGTAGAGGGACAGTGGGAGACCCAGTACTTC. It translates to CASSVEGQWETQYF. The full variable domain, in which reference TRBV9 and TRBJ2-5 provide the parts outside the CDR3, is DSGVTQTPKHLITATGQRVTLRCSPRSGDLSVYWYQQSLDQGLQFLIQYYNGEERAKGNILERFSAQQFPDLHSELNLSSLELGDSALYFCASSVEGQWETQYFGPGTRLLVL.

V and J are TRBV19 and TRBJ1-5; TRBD1 is a possible D gene (5 bases). The length of the CDR3 is 15 residues. From germline, CDR1 is LNHDA and CDR2 SQIVND (reference sequence). V lost 3 bases and J lost 0, with 9 bases in between. In DNA form, the CDR3 reads TGTGCCAGTAGTATGGGGGACTATAGCAATCAGCCCCAGCATTTT. Protein: CASSMGDYSNQPQHF.

This CDR3 is CASSLGTNYNEQFF. The CDR3 DNA sequence: TGTGCCAGCAGCTTAGGGACAAACTACAATGAGCAGTTCTTC. V is TRBV11-1 and J is TRBJ2-1, with D possibly being TRBD1 (5 bases). Germline V lookup: CDR1 SGHAT, CDR2 FQDESV (reference sequence). The V and J ends lost 1 base and 3 bases respectively, with 7 bases between them. The CDR3 has 14 amino acids.